The 18 T cell receptor beta chains below were found in one sample sequenced in a study of OX40 agonist ivuxolimab in advanced cancers. The assay was immunoSEQ multiplex PCR, and TCRdb's table has in-frame clones only and misses some. The sample contains about 19,000 clones, 80% to 90% of which appear only once. Here the sequenced sample was CD4+ or CD8+ T cells sorted from blood, taken in a trial of the OX40 agonist ivuxolimab. The receptor source for this set is an adult with an advanced solid tumor such as melanoma, head and neck, liver or kidney cancer.

A few counts support this clone. V and J are TRBV7-6 and TRBJ1-3; no clear D gene. From germline, CDR1 is SGHVS and CDR2 FNYEAQ. V lost 3 bases to trimming and J lost 0 bases, with 12 bases between them. This CDR3 has 16 residues. As DNA, the CDR3 is TGTGCCAGCAGCTTCTCCTTCATTTTCTCTGGAAACACCATATATTTT. It codes for CASSFSFIFSGNTIYF. Full variable domain (outside the CDR3, taken from reference TRBV7-6 and TRBJ1-3): GAGVSQSPRYKVTKRGQDVALRCDPISGHVSLYWYRQALGQGPEFLTYFNYEAQQDKSGLPNDRFSAERPEGSISTLTIQRTEQRDSAMYRCASSFSFIFSGNTIYFGEGSWLTVV.

This chain uses TRBV13 with TRBJ2-2, with unresolved D. From germline, CDR1 is PRHDT and CDR2 FYEKMQ (reference sequence). V dropped 6 bases and J dropped 2 bases, with 13 bases sitting between them. The CDR3 is made up of 15 amino acids. The CDR3 coding sequence is TGTGCCAGCAGTGGCAGAGGAATCAACACCGGGGAGCTGTTTTTT. The encoded protein is CASSGRGINTGELFF.

This chain uses TRBV10-2 with TRBJ2-3, with 11 bases fitting TRBD2. CDR3 length: 15 amino acids. Losses at the gene ends were 4 bases for V and 3 bases for J; bases not matched to a gene: 3. Germline-derived CDR1 and CDR2 are WSHSY and SAAADI. CDR3 bases: TGCGCCAGCAGTGTAGCGGGAGGGGGTACAGATACGCAGTATTTT. It is translated as CASSVAGGGTDTQYF.

The chain uses TRBV27 and TRBJ1-1; possible D gene TRBD1, 6 bases. The CDR3 extends over 15 amino acids. The germline CDR1 and CDR2 sequences are MNHEY and SMNVEV (reference sequence). The ends were cut back, 6 bases at V and 7 bases at J, with 21 bases in the middle. CDR3 nucleotide sequence: TGTGCCAGCAGGGCTGGGCAGGGGCGTTTTGATGAAGCTTTCTTT. Protein: CASRAGQGRFDEAFF.

This chain connects TRBV4-1 to TRBJ2-1; TRBD2 might be the D (5 bases). The CDR3 is 15 residues long. Germline V gene data show CDR1 as MGHRA and CDR2 as YSYEKL. The V end was cut by 1 base, the J end by 7 bases, with 14 bases between. The CDR3 loop reads CASSQGRGARNEQFF. The CDR3 DNA reads TGCGCCAGCAGCCAAGGACGGGGAGCTAGGAATGAGCAGTTCTTC.

The chain couples TRBV10-3 to TRBJ2-7; TRBD1 matches at 9 bases. This CDR3 comprises 13 residues. V gave up 6 bases and J gave up 0 bases; unmatched junction bases: 0. Looked up from germline, CDR1 is ENHRY and CDR2 is SYGVKD. For the CDR3, the DNA is TGTGCCATCAGGGACAGGGGCTCCTACGAGCAGTACTTC. Protein product: CAIRDRGSYEQYF.

In its sample, this clone was seen a few times. V and J are TRBV27 and TRBJ2-2; TRBD1 agrees at 7 bases. The V gene end was trimmed by 7 bases and the J gene end by 0 bases; junction bases not matched to a gene: 5. CDR3 length: 15 residues. Per the germline V gene, CDR1 is MNHEY and CDR2 is SMNVEV (reference sequence). The CDR3 region is CASNDRVPNTGELFF. The CDR3 DNA follows: TGTGCCAGCAACGACAGGGTCCCGAACACCGGGGAGCTGTTTTTT.

The chain couples TRBV11-2 to TRBJ2-7; 7 bases match TRBD1. Germline-derived CDR1 and CDR2 are SGHAT and FQNNGV. This CDR3 comprises 15 residues. After removal of 0 bases from V and 2 bases from J, the junction contained 4 bases not matched to a gene. CDR3 DNA: TGTGCCAGCAGCTTAGAGTACAGGGGCACCTACGAGCAGTACTTC. Amino acid sequence: CASSLEYRGTYEQYF. Combining the CDR3 with reference TRBV11-2 and TRBJ2-7 gives the whole variable domain EAGVAQSPRYKIIEKRQSVAFWCNPISGHATLYWYQQILGQGPKLLIQFQNNGVVDDSQLPKDRFSAERLKGVDSTLKIQPAKLEDSAVYLCASSLEYRGTYEQYFGPGTRLTVT.

Only one count was recorded for this clone. This rearrangement joins TRBV7-3 to TRBJ2-2; TRBD1 agrees at 8 bases. V gave up 5 bases and J gave up 7 bases; unmatched junction bases: 6. In germline, CDR1 is SGHTA, CDR2 FQGTGA. CDR3 length equals 14 residues. This CDR3 is CASSTTGAGGELFF. The CDR3 nucleotides read TGTGCCAGCAGCACGACAGGGGCGGGCGGGGAGCTGTTTTTT.

The chain joins TRBV7-3 to TRBJ1-1; D is unresolved. There are 12 residues in the CDR3. V lost 2 bases and J lost 4, with 5 bases in between. Germline V gene sequence: CDR1 SGHTA, CDR2 FQGTGA. The CDR3 nucleotides are TGTGCCAGCAGCTTACTCGGCACTGAAGCTTTCTTT. Translating gives CASSLLGTEAFF.

The chain combines TRBV6-5 with TRBJ1-2, with a possible D match to TRBD1 (5 bases). CDR3 length: 14 residues. Germline CDR1 and CDR2: MNHEY and SVGAGI. V was cut by 5 bases and J by 7 bases, with 17 bases left in between. The CDR3 spells CASSDLSREAGYTF. Written as DNA, the CDR3 is TGTGCCAGCAGTGACTTAAGCAGGGAGGCTGGCTACACCTTC.

CDR3 protein: CASTSGTGFPGANVLTF. CDR3 in DNA: TGTGCCAGCACGTCCGGGACAGGGTTTCCTGGGGCCAACGTCCTGACTTTC. The genes are TRBV7-9 and TRBJ2-6, with 9 bases fitting TRBD1. The CDR3 has 17 residues. The V and J ends lost 7 bases and 2 bases, in that order; junction bases with no gene match: 9. Germline V gene data show CDR1 as SEHNR and CDR2 as FQNEAQ (reference sequence).

The chain links TRBV5-8 to TRBJ2-1; 8 bases line up with TRBD1. The CDR3 runs to 16 residues. Germline assignment: CDR1 SGHTS and CDR2 YDEGEE. V lost 2 bases to trimming and J lost 8 bases; unmatched junction nucleotides: 12. The CDR3 DNA is TGTGCCAGCAGCTTAACAGGGGGGAATAGTTTGGATGAGCAGTTCTTC. Its protein product is CASSLTGGNSLDEQFF.

Details on this clone: At one end the junction does not follow the germline gene, possibly because of a read error. This chain joins TRBV6-4 and TRBJ2-1; 10 nucleotides agree with TRBD2. This CDR3 has 13 residues. The germline CDR1 and CDR2 sequences are MRHNA and SNTAGT. The CDR3 coding sequence is TGTGCCAGCAGTGACGGGCCCAGCGGGAGGGGGGTCTTC. Protein: CASSDGPSGRGVF.

This clone was seen a single time. CDR3 sequence reads: CASSASWESGNTIYF. CDR3 bases: TGTGCCAGCAGCGCCTCGTGGGAATCTGGAAACACCATATATTTT. The chain carries TRBV14 and TRBJ1-3; D ambiguous. Germline assignment: CDR1 SGHDN and CDR2 FVKESK. The CDR3 is made up of 15 amino acids. V lost 5 bases and J lost 1, with 12 bases in between.

This clone has just one count. The junction shows a germline mismatch at one end, possibly a read error. DNA for the CDR3: TGTGCCAGCTCCCCACGGGACAGGGCCACCTCCTACGAGCAGTACTTC. Protein: CASSPRDRATSYEQYF. The chain couples TRBV18 to TRBJ2-7; 9 nucleotides agree with TRBD1. The CDR3 is 16 residues long. Germline V gene data show CDR1 as KGHSH and CDR2 as LQKENI.

The rearrangement uses TRBV7-9 and TRBJ2-5; D may be TRBD1 (5 bases). This CDR3 has 16 amino acids. V was trimmed by 4 bases and J by 3 bases, leaving 18 bases between them. CDR1 is SEHNR, CDR2 FQNEAQ, per germline (reference sequence). CDR3 bases: TGTGCCAGCAGCTCCCCCCATCAGGGTCCGGAAGAGACCCAGTACTTC. It translates to CASSSPHQGPEETQYF.

This clone was seen a handful of times. V and J are TRBV11-1 and TRBJ1-6, with TRBD1 matching over 7 bases. Trimming took 5 bases from V and 6 from J; bases not matched to a gene: 13. The CDR3 length is 17 residues. The germline CDR1 and CDR2 sequences are SGHAT and FQDESV (reference sequence). Here the CDR3 DNA reads TGTGCCAGCAGCACCCATGACAGGGAGGGAAGTAATTCACCCCTCCACTTT. Translating gives CASSTHDREGSNSPLHF.